The clone carrying this T cell receptor (beta chain) was seen just once. Its specificity is not known. These data belong to a study of T cell clones after liver transplantation. On the study more broadly: Draws occurred before transplant, before withdrawal, and after complete or failed withdrawal.

Whole-study findings and limits: Low donor cell numbers restricted donor-reactive repertoire measurement in a couple of subjects. Graft donor-reactive T cells possibly entered the graft instead of undergoing deletion.

Generated by immunoSEQ multiplex PCR, the TCRdb table keeps only in-frame clones and is missing some. Among about 45,000 clones, about 86% were seen once, and the ten largest hold 2% to 2.5%. Trimming removed 7 bases from V and 4 bases from J; junction bases left unmatched: 17. Germline lookup yields CDR1 MNHEY and CDR2 SMNVEV (reference sequence). The CDR3 totals 18 residues. The sample here was CD4+ T cells from blood, taken 24 months after liver transplant. The sequence was collected from a human patient who received a liver transplant. These T cells may partly come from the graft donor. This chain connects TRBV27 to TRBJ1-2; 11 nucleotides align to TRBD1. The CDR3 region has the DNA TGTGCCAGCACCAAAGATGCGGGGACAGGGGGGGCGCGCTATGGCTACACCTTC. Protein sequence: CASTKDAGTGGARYGYTF.